One and the same sample provided the 21 T cell receptor beta chains below, sequenced in a study of breast tumors, draining lymph nodes, adjacent tissues. TCRdb reprocessed the multiplex PCR reads via MiXCR and lists one record per CDR3 protein. The sample contains roughly 80,000 distinct CDR3 sequences, roughly a fifth of which appear only once. Breast cancer patients provided tissue from their axillary draining lymph nodes. Sequencing input: axillary lymph node tissue. These TCRs come from a female donor with breast cancer. Some clones in this sample may be carry-over from other donors' samples.

This clonotype was recorded many times. The chain uses TRBV9 and TRBJ2-1, with 9 nucleotides matching TRBD2. V gave up 3 bases and J gave up 5 bases; unmatched junction bases: 3. CDR3 length: 14 amino acids. Germline CDR1 and CDR2: SGDLS and YYNGEE. The CDR3 DNA is TGTGCCAGCAGCGATAGCGGGAGACACAATGAGCAGTTCTTC. This sequence encodes CASSDSGRHNEQFF.

Ten or more counts support this clonotype. The chain carries TRBV30 and TRBJ1-3, with TRBD1 matching over 7 bases. The germline V gene has CDR1 GTSNPN and CDR2 SVGIG (reference sequence). CDR3 length: 12 amino acids. Germline trimming cut 3 bases from V and 11 bases from J; bases unmatched to any gene: 7. The CDR3 reads CAWSQGGVAIYF. The CDR3 nucleotides are TGTGCCTGGAGCCAGGGGGGAGTCGCCATATATTTT.

This clonotype was observed at least ten times. This sequence joins TRBV9 and TRBJ2-7, with 8 bases that match TRBD2. Germline V gives CDR1 SGDLS, CDR2 YYNGEE. V was clipped by 3 bases and J by 6 bases; unmatched bases: 11. CDR3 length: 15 residues. Here the CDR3 reads CASSATSGSGFEQYF. The CDR3 nucleotides read TGTGCCAGCAGCGCCACTAGCGGTTCTGGTTTCGAGCAGTACTTC.

There are many counts of this clonotype. The chain recombines TRBV7-2 with TRBJ2-3, with 9 bases identical to TRBD2. Germline V gene data show CDR1 as SGHTA and CDR2 as FQGNSA. V trimming: 2 bases; J trimming: 3 bases; junction bases outside the gene matches: 6. The CDR3 is made up of 16 amino acids. The DNA for the CDR3 is TGTGCCAGCAGCTTATTGGGCGGGAGGGGGACAGATACGCAGTATTTT. Amino acids: CASSLLGGRGTDTQYF.

A few counts support this clonotype. The chain links TRBV2 to TRBJ2-2; 10 nucleotides line up with TRBD1. This CDR3 spans 15 amino acids. The V and J ends lost 7 bases and 5 bases, in that order; junction bases with no gene match: 7. Germline V gene data show CDR1 as SNHLY and CDR2 as FYNNEI. This CDR3 reads CASKRDRGLTGELFF. DNA for the CDR3: TGTGCCAGCAAAAGGGACAGGGGACTGACCGGGGAGCTGTTTTTT.

This clonotype has ten or more counts. The chain links TRBV12-3 or TRBV12-4 to TRBJ2-1, with TRBD2 matching over 9 bases. This CDR3 comprises 17 residues. V shed 4 bases, J shed 0 bases, and the junction held 7 bases outside the gene matches. CDR3 bases: TGTGCCAGCAGTTCCCTAGCGGGATTACGCTCCTACAATGAGCAGTTCTTC. It specifies CASSSLAGLRSYNEQFF.

This clonotype has a count of ten or more. CDR3 protein: CASSQGTYEQYF. CDR3 DNA sequence: TGTGCCAGCAGCCAAGGGACCTACGAGCAGTACTTC. The chain recombines TRBV3-1 with TRBJ2-7; D is unresolved. Trimming stripped 1 base from V and 2 bases from J, with 3 bases between. The CDR3 extends over 12 amino acids. Germline-derived CDR1 and CDR2 are LGHDT and YNNKEL (reference sequence).

The sample holds one count of this clonotype. This chain uses TRBV20-1 with TRBJ2-7; tentative D call: TRBD2 (10 bases). This CDR3 comprises 18 residues. V shed 2 bases and J shed 3 bases, with 26 bases lying between them. CDR1 DFQATT and CDR2 SNEGSKA come from the germline V gene (reference sequence). The CDR3 reads CSARPLSTSGTGHYEQYF. The CDR3 coding sequence is TGCAGTGCTAGACCCCTTAGTACTAGCGGGACAGGGCACTACGAGCAGTACTTC.

The CDR3 DNA follows: TGTGCCAGCAGCGGAGGTGGGGGGGGCTATGGCTACACCTTC. Translated, it gives CASSGGGGGYGYTF. The rearrangement joins TRBV28 to TRBJ1-2, with D possibly being TRBD1 (5 bases). The CDR3 totals 14 residues. The V and J ends lost 6 bases and 4 bases respectively, with 15 bases between them. Per germline, CDR1 MDHEN and CDR2 SYDVKM.

This clonotype was detected many times. The genes are TRBV2 and TRBJ1-2; unclear D gene. Germline CDR1 is SNHLY and CDR2 is FYNNEI. The CDR3 has 15 residues. Deletions cut 4 bases from V and 1 base from J, with 13 bases between. CDR3 nucleotide sequence: TGTGCCAGCAGTGCTGAGAACCTCCTTAACTATGGCTACACCTTC. Translation: CASSAENLLNYGYTF.

This clonotype was detected ten times or more. This rearrangement joins TRBV7-9 to TRBJ2-3, with a possible D match to TRBD2 (6 bases). Trimming pared 4 bases from V and 3 bases from J, leaving 11 bases between. Germline lookup yields CDR1 SEHNR and CDR2 FQNEAQ (reference sequence). CDR3 length: 14 amino acids. Written as DNA, the CDR3 is TGTGCCAGCAGCTCCCCAGGGAGGACAGATACGCAGTATTTT. As protein: CASSSPGRTDTQYF.

This clonotype came up many times. The V call is TRBV2, the J call TRBJ1-3; D might be TRBD1 (6 bases). The length of the CDR3 is 14 residues. CDR1 is SNHLY and CDR2 is FYNNEI in the germline V gene. The V end was cut by 6 bases, the J end by 6 bases, with 15 bases between. This chain's CDR3 is CASREARGPNTIYF. The CDR3 DNA reads as TGTGCCAGCAGAGAGGCCAGGGGACCAAACACCATATATTTT.

This clonotype was seen many times. The V call is TRBV7-2, the J call TRBJ2-5, with TRBD2 matching 7 bases. Germline CDR1 SGHTA, CDR2 FQGNSA. This CDR3 is built from 15 residues. The V segment lost 0 bases and the J segment 5 bases; nucleotides outside the gene matches: 6. The CDR3 sequence is CASSLASAGDETQYF. The CDR3 DNA reads TGTGCCAGCAGCTTAGCGTCGGCGGGAGATGAGACCCAGTACTTC.

The chain employs TRBV28 and TRBJ2-7, with TRBD1 identical over 11 bases. CDR1 and CDR2 (germline): MDHEN, SYDVKM. V was pared by 6 bases and J by 5 bases, with 9 bases of the junction left unmatched. The CDR3 length is 15 residues. CDR3 in DNA: TGTGCCAGCAGCTTCCGGGACAGGGGGGATAACGAGCAGTACTTC. Encoded protein: CASSFRDRGDNEQYF.

This clonotype has ten or more counts. The chain's CDR3 is CSARPTLALYQETQYF. CDR3 coding DNA: TGCAGTGCTAGACCGACACTAGCGCTGTACCAAGAGACCCAGTACTTC. This chain uses TRBV20-1 with TRBJ2-5; 7 bases are shared with TRBD2. CDR1 and CDR2 from the germline V gene are DFQATT and SNEGSKA (reference sequence). Trimming took 2 bases from V and 0 from J; bases not matched to a gene: 9. The CDR3 is made up of 16 amino acids.

Regarding this clonotype: The junction departs from the called germline gene at one end, perhaps through a read error. This rearrangement joins TRBV19 to TRBJ2-4; perhaps TRBD2 as D (5 bases). This CDR3 has 16 amino acids. CDR1 and CDR2 (germline): LNHDA, SQIVND (reference sequence). The CDR3 spells CSSRLTGNGAKNIQYF. The DNA for the CDR3 is TGTTCCAGTAGACTAACGGGGAACGGGGCCAAAAACATTCAGTACTTC. The complete variable domain, with remaining parts taken from reference TRBV19 and TRBJ2-4, reads DGGITQSPKYLFRKEGQNVTLSCEQNLNHDAMYWYRQDPGQGLRLIYYSQIVNDFQKGDIAEGYSVSREKKESFPLTVTSAQKNPTAFYLCSSRLTGNGAKNIQYFGAGTRLSVL.

This clonotype was picked up many times. The rearrangement links TRBV9 to TRBJ2-1, with 11 bases aligning to TRBD2. The CDR3 runs 15 residues. Trimming at V came to 6 bases and at J to 5 bases, leaving 7 bases not matched to a gene. Looked up from germline, CDR1 is SGDLS and CDR2 is YYNGEE. The CDR3 sequence: CASTPTSGNHNEQFF. The CDR3 DNA reads as TGTGCCAGCACTCCGACTAGCGGGAACCACAATGAGCAGTTCTTC.

The V call is TRBV9, the J call TRBJ2-2, with TRBD1 identical over 8 bases. The CDR3 extends over 15 amino acids. The J segment lost 1 base and the V segment lost 4 bases, leaving 3 bases of the junction unmatched. Germline CDR1 reads SGDLS; CDR2 reads YYNGEE. CDR3 DNA: TGTGCCAGCAGCCCCGGGACAGGGAACACCGGGGAGCTGTTTTTT. Translation: CASSPGTGNTGELFF. Based on the CDR3 plus reference TRBV9 and TRBJ2-2, the full variable domain is DSGVTQTPKHLITATGQRVTLRCSPRSGDLSVYWYQQSLDQGLQFLIQYYNGEERAKGNILERFSAQQFPDLHSELNLSSLELGDSALYFCASSPGTGNTGELFFGEGSRLTVL.

Turning to this clonotype: Possible read error: a much larger clone is one base away. The chain joins TRBV12-5 to TRBJ2-2; 12 bases line up with TRBD2. The CDR3 runs 15 residues. Germline V gives CDR1 LGHNT, CDR2 FRNRAP. The CDR3 region is CASGSSGRATEELFF. As DNA, the CDR3 is TGTGCTAGTGGTTCTAGCGGGAGGGCCACCGAGGAGCTGTTTTTT.

This clonotype was counted ten times or more. V usage is TRBV9 and J usage is TRBJ1-2; TRBD1 aligns across 7 bases. Germline lookup yields CDR1 SGDLS and CDR2 YYNGEE. This CDR3 comprises 15 residues. Trimming at V came to 0 bases and at J to 4 bases, leaving 6 bases not matched to a gene. The CDR3 sequence: CASSVGLTGSYGYTF. Written as DNA, the CDR3 is TGTGCCAGCAGCGTAGGTTTGACAGGGAGCTATGGCTACACCTTC.

The table lists this clonotype with many counts. V gene TRBV7-2 combines with J gene TRBJ2-7; D call uncertain. Germline values: CDR1 SGHTA, CDR2 FQGNSA. This CDR3 is 13 amino acids long. With 2 bases removed from V and 3 bases from J, the gap between germline ends came to 8 bases. The CDR3 here is CASSLNTDYEQYF. CDR3 coding DNA: TGTGCCAGCAGCTTAAACACGGACTACGAGCAGTACTTC.